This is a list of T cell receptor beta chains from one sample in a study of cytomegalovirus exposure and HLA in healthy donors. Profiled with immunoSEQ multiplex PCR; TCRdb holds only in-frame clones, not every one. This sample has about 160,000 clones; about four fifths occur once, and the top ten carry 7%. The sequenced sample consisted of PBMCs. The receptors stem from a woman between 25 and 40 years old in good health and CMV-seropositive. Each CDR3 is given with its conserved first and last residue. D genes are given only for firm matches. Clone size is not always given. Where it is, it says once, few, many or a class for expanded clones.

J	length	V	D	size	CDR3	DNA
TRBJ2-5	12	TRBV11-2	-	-	CASSLRLGTQYF	TGTGCCAGCAGCCTTCGTCTCGGTACCCAGTACTTC
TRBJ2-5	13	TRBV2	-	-	CASTGSEVETQYF	TGTGCCAGCACCGGCTCCGAGGTGGAGACCCAGTACTTC
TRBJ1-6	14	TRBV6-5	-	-	CASSYGYRDSPLHF	TGTGCCAGCAGTTACGGGTACAGGGATTCACCCCTCCACTTT
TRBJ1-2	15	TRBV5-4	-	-	CASSLEGRAGYGYTF	TGTGCCAGCAGCTTGGAAGGCAGGGCAGGCTATGGCTACACCTTC
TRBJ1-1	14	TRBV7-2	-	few	CASSLSGVNTEAFF	TGTGCCAGCAGCTTATCGGGGGTCAACACTGAAGCTTTCTTT
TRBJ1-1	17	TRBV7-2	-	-	CASSSNSKGRRDTEAFF	TGTGCCAGCAGCTCCAACTCGAAGGGGCGGAGAGACACTGAAGCTTTCTTT
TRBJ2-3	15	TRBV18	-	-	CASSGGARGTDTQYF	TGTGCCAGCTCGGGGGGGGCCCGAGGCACAGATACGCAGTATTTT
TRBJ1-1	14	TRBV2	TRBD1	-	CASRLQGINTEAFF	TGTGCCAGCAGGTTACAGGGGATCAACACTGAAGCTTTCTTT
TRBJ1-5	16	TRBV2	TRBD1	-	CASSGLPGTGGQPQHF	TGTGCCAGCAGTGGATTACCCGGGACAGGGGGTCAGCCCCAGCATTTT
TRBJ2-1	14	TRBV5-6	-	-	CASSRRQVYNEQFF	TGTGCCAGCAGCCGTAGGCAGGTCTACAATGAGCAGTTCTTC
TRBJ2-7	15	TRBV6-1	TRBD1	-	CASSVLGQALYEQYF	TGTGCCAGCAGTGTGCTTGGACAGGCACTTTACGAGCAGTACTTC
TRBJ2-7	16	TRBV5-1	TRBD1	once	CASSLYPSGGNYEQYF	TGCGCCAGCAGCTTGTATCCCTCAGGGGGAAACTACGAGCAGTACTTC
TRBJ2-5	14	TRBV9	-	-	CASSEDRGGGTQYF	TGTGCCAGCAGCGAAGACAGGGGAGGGGGGACCCAGTACTTC
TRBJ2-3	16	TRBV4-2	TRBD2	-	CASSQDRLAGADTQYF	TGTGCCAGCAGCCAAGACCGACTAGCGGGTGCAGATACGCAGTATTTT
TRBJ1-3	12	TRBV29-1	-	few	CSVEAQGGPIYF	TGCAGCGTTGAGGCCCAGGGTGGCCCCATATATTTT
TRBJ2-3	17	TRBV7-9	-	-	CASSPIWGRGLTDTQYF	TGTGCCAGCAGCCCAATATGGGGGCGGGGGCTCACAGATACGCAGTATTTT
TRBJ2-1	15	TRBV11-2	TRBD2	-	CASSLGLAGYNEQFF	TGTGCCAGCAGCTTAGGACTAGCGGGCTACAATGAGCAGTTCTTC
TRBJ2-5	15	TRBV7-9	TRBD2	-	CASSDLAGLGETQYF	TGTGCCAGCAGCGATCTAGCGGGGTTAGGAGAGACCCAGTACTTC
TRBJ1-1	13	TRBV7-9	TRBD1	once	CASNRQGAGEAFF	TGTGCCAGCAATCGACAGGGGGCGGGTGAAGCTTTCTTT
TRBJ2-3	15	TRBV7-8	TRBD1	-	CASSPGQSSTDTQYF	TGTGCCAGCAGCCCGGGACAGTCTAGCACAGATACGCAGTATTTT
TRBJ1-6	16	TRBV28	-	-	CASSRTVSSYNSPLHF	TGTGCCAGCAGTCGTACAGTTAGCTCCTATAATTCACCCCTCCACTTT
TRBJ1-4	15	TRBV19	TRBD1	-	CASSRLTGVLEKLFF	TGTGCCAGTAGTCGACTAACAGGGGTCCTTGAAAAACTGTTTTTT
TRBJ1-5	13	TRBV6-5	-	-	CASSTGPNQPQHF	TGTGCCAGCAGCACAGGCCCGAATCAGCCCCAGCATTTT
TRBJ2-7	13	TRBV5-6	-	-	CASSPSGSLGRYF	TGTGCCAGCAGCCCCTCCGGTTCGCTGGGGCGGTACTTC
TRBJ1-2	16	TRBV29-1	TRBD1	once	CSVSLSRGRSNYGYTF	TGCAGCGTTTCACTAAGCAGGGGGAGGTCTAACTATGGCTACACCTTC
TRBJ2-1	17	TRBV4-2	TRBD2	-	CASSQVSSGGLYNEQFF	TGTGCCAGCAGCCAAGTCTCTAGCGGGGGGCTCTACAATGAGCAGTTCTTC
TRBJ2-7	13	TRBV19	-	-	CASSLGLSYEQYF	TGTGCCAGTAGTTTGGGCCTCTCCTACGAGCAGTACTTC
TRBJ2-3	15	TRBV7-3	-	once	CASSPSAVSTDTQYF	TGTGCCAGCAGCCCCTCGGCGGTAAGCACAGATACGCAGTATTTT
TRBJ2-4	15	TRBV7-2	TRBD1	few	CASSPQGGNENIQYF	TGTGCCAGCAGCCCGCAAGGGGGCAACGAAAACATTCAGTACTTC
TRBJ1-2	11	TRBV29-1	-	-	CSVEGGEGYTF	TGCAGCGTGGAGGGGGGGGAGGGCTACACCTTC
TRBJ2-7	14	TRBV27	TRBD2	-	CASSLSSGNYEQYF	TGTGCCAGCAGTTTGTCTAGCGGGAACTACGAGCAGTACTTC
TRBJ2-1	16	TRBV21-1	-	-	CASPRSTGGYLNEQFF	TGTGCCAGCCCCCGGTCGACAGGGGGCTATCTGAATGAGCAGTTCTTC
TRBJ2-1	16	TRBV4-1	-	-	CASSHNTGPVYNEQFF	TGCGCCAGCAGCCATAACACAGGGCCTGTTTACAATGAGCAGTTCTTC
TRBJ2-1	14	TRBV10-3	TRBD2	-	CAIRTSGGIDEQFF	TGTGCCATCAGGACTAGCGGGGGGATCGATGAGCAGTTCTTC
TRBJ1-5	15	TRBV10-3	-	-	CAISESASRSQPQHF	TGTGCCATCAGTGAGTCGGCATCTAGGAGTCAGCCCCAGCATTTT
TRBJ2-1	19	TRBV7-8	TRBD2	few	CASSLGVGLAGGPNLYQFF	TGTGCCAGCAGCTTAGGGGTGGGACTAGCGGGGGGGCCTAATCTGTATCAGTTCTTC
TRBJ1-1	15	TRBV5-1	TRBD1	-	CASSLTGGRGTEAFF	TGCGCCAGCAGCTTGACAGGGGGCAGGGGCACTGAAGCTTTCTTT
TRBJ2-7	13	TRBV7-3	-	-	CASSPRGFDEQYF	TGTGCCAGCAGCCCTCGGGGGTTCGACGAGCAGTACTTC
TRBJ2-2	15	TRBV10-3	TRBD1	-	CAIRDGTANTGELFF	TGTGCCATCAGAGACGGGACAGCAAACACCGGGGAGCTGTTTTTT
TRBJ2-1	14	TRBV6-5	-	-	CASSYRGPDNEQFF	TGTGCCAGCAGTTACAGGGGTCCCGACAATGAGCAGTTCTTC
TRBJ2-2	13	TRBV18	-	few	CASSPQLTGELFF	TGTGCCAGCTCACCTCAACTCACCGGGGAGCTGTTTTTT
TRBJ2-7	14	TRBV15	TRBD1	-	CATSSNTGVGEQYF	TGTGCCACCAGCAGTAACACAGGGGTGGGCGAGCAGTACTTC
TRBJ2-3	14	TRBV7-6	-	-	CASSLVTGTDTQYF	TGTGCCAGCAGCTTAGTTACAGGCACAGATACGCAGTATTTT
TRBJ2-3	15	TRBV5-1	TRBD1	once	CASSVGQGHTDTQYF	TGCGCCAGCAGCGTTGGACAGGGCCACACAGATACGCAGTATTTT
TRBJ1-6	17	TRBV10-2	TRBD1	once	CASSVGQAASYNSPLHF	TGCGCCAGCAGTGTAGGACAGGCAGCCTCCTATAATTCACCCCTCCACTTT
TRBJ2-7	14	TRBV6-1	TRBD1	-	CASSRQGSPYEQYF	TGTGCCAGCAGTCGACAGGGGTCCCCATACGAGCAGTACTTC
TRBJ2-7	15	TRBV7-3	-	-	CASSLGRGLHYEQYF	TGTGCCAGCAGCTTGGGGAGAGGACTGCACTACGAGCAGTACTTC
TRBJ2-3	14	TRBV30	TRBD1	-	CAWSQRTGVDTQYF	TGTGCCTGGAGTCAACGGACAGGGGTAGATACGCAGTATTTT